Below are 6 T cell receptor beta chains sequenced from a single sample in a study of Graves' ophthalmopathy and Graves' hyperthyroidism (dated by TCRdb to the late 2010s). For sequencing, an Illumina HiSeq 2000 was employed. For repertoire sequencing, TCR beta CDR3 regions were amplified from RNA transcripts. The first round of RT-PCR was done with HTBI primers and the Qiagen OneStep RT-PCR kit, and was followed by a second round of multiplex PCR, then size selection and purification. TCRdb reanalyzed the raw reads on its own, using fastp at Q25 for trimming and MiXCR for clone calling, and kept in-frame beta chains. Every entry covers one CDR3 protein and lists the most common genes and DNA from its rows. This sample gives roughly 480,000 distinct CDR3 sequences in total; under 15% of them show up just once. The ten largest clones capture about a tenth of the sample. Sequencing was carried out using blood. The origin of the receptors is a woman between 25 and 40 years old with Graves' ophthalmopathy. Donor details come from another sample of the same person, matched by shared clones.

The chain's CDR3 is CASSPSRGGEQETQYF. The CDR3 DNA reads as TGTGCCAGCAGTCCCAGCCGGGGGGGGGAGCAAGAGACCCAGTACTTC. This chain links TRBV12-3 or TRBV12-4 with TRBJ2-5, with 8 nucleotides matching TRBD2. The CDR3 contains 16 residues. V shed 5 bases, J shed 2 bases, and the junction held 10 bases outside the gene matches.

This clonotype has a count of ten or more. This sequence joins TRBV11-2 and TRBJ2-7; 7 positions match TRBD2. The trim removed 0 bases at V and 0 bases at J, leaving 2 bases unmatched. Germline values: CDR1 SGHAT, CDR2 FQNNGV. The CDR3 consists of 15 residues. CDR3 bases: TGTGCCAGCAGCTTAGAGGCGGGAGACTCCTACGAGCAGTACTTC. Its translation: CASSLEAGDSYEQYF.

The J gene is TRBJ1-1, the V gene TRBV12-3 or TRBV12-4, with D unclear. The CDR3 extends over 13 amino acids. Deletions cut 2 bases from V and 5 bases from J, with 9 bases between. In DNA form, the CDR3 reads TGTGCCAGCAGTTTATGGGGTAAGACTGAAGCTTTCTTT. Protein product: CASSLWGKTEAFF.

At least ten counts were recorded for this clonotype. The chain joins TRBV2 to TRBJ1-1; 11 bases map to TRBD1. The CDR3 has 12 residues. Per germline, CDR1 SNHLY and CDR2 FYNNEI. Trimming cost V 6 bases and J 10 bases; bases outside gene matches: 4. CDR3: CASRGDRGGAFF. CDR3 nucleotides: TGTGCCAGCAGGGGGGACAGGGGGGGAGCTTTCTTT.

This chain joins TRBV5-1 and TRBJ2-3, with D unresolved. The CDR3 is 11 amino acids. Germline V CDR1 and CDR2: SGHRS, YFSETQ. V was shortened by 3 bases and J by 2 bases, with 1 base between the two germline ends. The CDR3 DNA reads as TGCGCCAGCAGCTACACAGATACGCAGTATTTT. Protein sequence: CASSYTDTQYF.

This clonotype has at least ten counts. CDR3 protein: CASSTRQGQQETQYF. CDR3 in DNA: TGTGCCAGCAGCACTCGACAGGGCCAACAAGAGACCCAGTACTTC. V gene TRBV7-8 combines with J gene TRBJ2-5; 7 positions match TRBD1. CDR1 SGHVS and CDR2 FQNEAQ come from the germline V gene. Trimming took 5 bases from V and 2 from J; bases not matched to a gene: 8. The CDR3 is 15 amino acids.